This T cell receptor beta chain is from a study of Ad26.COV2.S vaccination and SARS-CoV-2 variants (dated by TCRdb to the early 2020s). Background on the whole study: Vaccine-arm donors came from COV1001, a multicentre, randomized, double-blind, placebo-controlled phase I-IIa trial of Ad26.COV2.S in healthy adults. The specificity and breadth of SARS-CoV-2-reactive T cell receptors after Ad26.COV2.S vaccination were assessed by TCRbeta repertoire sequencing. Investigators did not know the trial group allocation while performing experiments and assessing outcomes. The TCR-sequenced set comprised around 30 samples: around 20 Ad26.COV2.S vaccine recipients, 5 placebo recipients and 8 SARS-CoV-2 convalescent individuals. Ad26.COV2.S was administered intramuscularly at 5 x 10^10 or 1 x 10^11 viral particles, either as a single shot or as two shots given 56 days apart. Trial participants were randomized into five groups of five, in which low-dose or high-dose Ad26.COV2.S was given once or twice, or placebo was given on both occasions. Study-wide conclusions, independent of this receptor: The authors noted that total T cell responses may have been underestimated by the TCR breadth and depth analyses. After vaccination, substantial breadth of spike-specific CD8+ and CD4+ T cell responses was reported. Spike-specific TCR breadth was higher in Ad26.COV2.S recipients than in placebo recipients (P = 0.0014). Comparing responses between vaccine doses or regimens was not something the study was powered to do. Vaccine and placebo recipients had comparable non-spike TCR breadth, which fits with the vaccine containing only spike.

The treatment or condition label for this specimen denotes: some 20 received Ad26.COV2.S at low or high dose, single or two shots; roughly 5 received placebo; per-sample allocation not given. Repertoires of vaccine and placebo recipients were sequenced from samples taken on day 63 after the first injection. In Cohort 1b, roughly 26 adults aged 18-55 years were enrolled at a single site in Boston, USA, between 29 July and 7 August 2020. Ad26.COV2.S consisted of a replication-incompetent adenovirus type 26 vector by which a prefusion-stabilized SARS-CoV-2 spike protein from the original Wuhan strain was expressed. In the case of this clone: What this receptor recognizes is not known. The record has no base qualities; no much larger clone is one base away.

Germline trimming amounts to 3 bases on V and 5 bases on J, with 14 as the count of junction bases outside the gene matches. The CDR3 measures 17 amino acids from cysteine to phenylalanine. Just CDR3 DNA is preserved here, 51 bases in frame from base 1. CDR1 is given as GTSNPN and CDR2 as SVGIG, both from the germline V gene (reference sequence). The immunoSEQ Assay was used to sequence TCRbeta CDR3 regions. After extraction, genomic DNA underwent amplification by bias-controlled multiplex PCR, followed by high-throughput sequencing. Processing in the source paper ran as follows. To quantify the absolute abundance of every unique TCRbeta CDR3 region, sequences were collapsed and filtered. T cell fraction was estimated by normalization of TCRbeta template counts to usable DNA, with usable DNA being measured through amplification of reference genes present in all nucleated cells. Repertoire TCRs were annotated as SARS-CoV-2-specific by exact matching of V gene, CDR3 amino acid sequence and J gene to a known reactive TCR set. The reference SARS-CoV-2 TCR set was derived from MIRA and filtered for enrichment in COVID-19-positive ImmuneCODE repertoires, a step that removed public or cross-reactive TCRs. Drawing on the MIRA antigens, annotated TCRs were analysed further at the level of specific ORF or position within ORF. Breadth was defined as the number of annotated unique rearrangements divided by the total number of unique productive rearrangements, and depth was defined as the summed frequency of the annotated unique rearrangements. Two-sided Wilcoxon rank-sum tests were used to compare TCR breadth between groups. TCRdb limited this immuneACCESS table to in-frame rearrangements with V and J called. A share of clones is missing; checked studies link under half to unresolved V genes, and the rest is unexplained. Clone size and V and J calls were adopted from that table, with D and trimming inferred from the DNA. Recorded for this sample are about 480,000 clones; around 88% of them occurred a single time. Together, the top ten hold 13% of the sample.

The receptor chain draws on TRBV30 and TRBJ2-2, and 8 junction bases match TRBD2. This specimen was peripheral blood, taken in a trial of Ad26.COV2.S vaccine versus placebo. This clonotype was obtained from a person aged 18-65 years who received the Ad26.COV2.S COVID-19 vaccine or a placebo. The sequence in DNA is TGTGCCTGGAGCCCCGCCCGGGGGGGGAGAGGTACCGGGGAGCTGTTTTTT. This codes for CAWSPARGGRGTGELFF.